A single count supports the clone carrying this TCR beta chain. Its specificity is unknown. Method: immunoSEQ multiplex PCR; TCRdb's copy keeps in-frame clones and lacks some. Altogether about 52,000 clones are present, less than 85% being singletons, with the ten largest covering about 4.5%. These data come from a study of T cells in localized non-small cell lung cancer. General study points: There was higher T cell clonality in uninvolved adjacent lung than in tumor, and it was highest there. Detection in adjacent lung was observed for a median around 59 of the top 100 tumor clones. Longer survival (overall) was linked to higher T cell density in blood.

Trimming took 5 bases from V and 5 from J, leaving 18 bases between them. The CDR3 extends over 15 amino acids. Germline values: CDR1 SGHTA, CDR2 FQGTGA. The sequence was collected from a woman between 35 and 70 years old with stage II lung adenocarcinoma. Sequencing was performed on PBMCs, taken before any cancer treatment. The gene calls are TRBV7-3 and TRBJ2-5; possible D gene TRBD2, 5 bases. The DNA of the CDR3 is TGTGCCAGCAGCCTCGTAGCGTCCCCCGGGGAGACCCAGTACTTC. It codes for CASSLVASPGETQYF.